This T cell receptor (beta chain) was sequenced in a study of a mutant IDH1 vaccine in newly diagnosed glioma (dated by TCRdb to about 2021). Turning to the overall study: Patients received eight vaccinations in weeks 1, 3, 5, 7, 11, 15, 19 and 23, corresponding to visits V03 through V10. Vaccination started 4-6 weeks after radiotherapy alone, or was given together with temozolomide cycles in the groups whose treatment included chemotherapy. Of the roughly 34 treated patients, approximately 60% were male and approximately 38% were female, and a mean age of roughly 40 years was recorded. Prior to enrollment, patients had been given standard therapy consisting of radiotherapy alone, temozolomide alone, or radiochemotherapy with temozolomide, with the combination given to most patients. Peripheral blood was collected at six visits: V03 (baseline), V05, V07, V10, V12 and V13. For exploratory analyses, approximately 23 treated patients had longitudinal TCRB deep sequencing done wherever samples were available. General findings and caveats noted by the study authors: According to the authors, sample limitations meant that analyses of patient blood samples could not be reproduced. Selection of PBMC samples for TCRB deep sequencing was based on availability. Pseudoprogression appeared unrelated to alterations in the top peripheral T cell clonotypes detected by TCRB sequencing. Across multiple MHC alleles, vaccine-induced immune responses were seen in nearly 95% of patients.

The CDR3 spans 15 residues, from the cysteine through the phenylalanine. Just the 45-base CDR3 DNA is kept, in frame starting at base 1. The germline V gene (reference sequence) provides CDR1 SGHNT and CDR2 YYREEE. V and J lose 5 bases and 1 base, and a span of 13 bases separates them. Per the publication, the time point label means: week 5, during vaccination. Every vaccine dose consisted of 300 ug of a 20-mer mutant IDH1 peptide in Montanide, administered subcutaneously together with topical imiquimod. Donors had newly diagnosed WHO grade 3 or 4 IDH1-mutant astrocytomas with loss of nuclear ATRX. The samples were drawn from NOA16, a multicentre, single-arm, open-label phase I trial in Germany that tested a mutant IDH1 peptide vaccine in humans for the first time. Genomic DNA for TCRB sequencing was isolated from EDTA blood with the DNeasy Blood and Tissue Kit. Concerning this clone itself: What this receptor recognizes is not known. The sample holds no much larger clone one base away, and base qualities are not on file.

The library was prepared using the immunoSEQ multiplex PCR assay. The hsTCRB Kit was used according to the manufacturer's protocol to amplify rearranged TCR beta chain sequences. Sequencing of TCRB libraries was carried out on an Illumina MiSeq. Under the source paper's analysis protocol: Demultiplexing, trimming and gene mapping were performed with the kit vendor's proprietary platform. What TCRdb holds here is the immuneACCESS table cut down to in-frame rearrangements. Part of the clones is not present; checked against another copy, under half of the missing clones reflect an unresolved V gene, and the others are unexplained. V and J calls and clone size follow that table, whereas D and trimming were derived from the DNA. The sample data list about 50,000 clones, and around 78% of these were observed just once. Around 5.2% of the sample lies in the top ten.

Sequencing was performed on PBMCs, taken from a glioma patient whose treatment included an IDH1 peptide vaccine. Here the chain combines TRBV5-4 and TRBJ1-3; the D gene remains uncertain. This receptor was taken from a man aged 45-60 years with glioma. The DNA sequence reads TGTGCCAGCAGTCCCGCCGGGGTTTCTGGAAACACCATATATTTT. Translated, this is CASSPAGVSGNTIYF.